A single sample is the source of the 23 T cell receptor beta chains below, sequenced in a study of T cells of healthy individuals (dated by TCRdb to the late 2010s). The receptor library was made with 5' RACE. The reads were generated on an Illumina MiSeq. TCRdb handled the public reads itself, with Q25 trimming in fastp and clone calling in MiXCR, and kept productive beta chains. CDR3 protein sequences are deduplicated, and each keeps its most common genes and DNA. In all, the sample holds tens of thousands of distinct CDR3 sequences, and more than 4.5% of those were seen once. The ten largest clones add up to 9% to 10% of the sample. Receptor source: a human donor in good health.

The chain recombines TRBV7-2 with TRBJ1-5; no reliable D call. The CDR3 runs 15 residues. Germline V gives CDR1 SGHTA, CDR2 FQGNSA. The V and J ends lost 0 bases and 4 bases respectively, with 10 bases between them. The CDR3 is CASSLARRWNQPQHF. The DNA for the CDR3 is TGTGCCAGCAGCTTAGCGCGGCGGTGGAATCAGCCCCAGCATTTT.

This clonotype was found many times. The rearrangement links TRBV21-1 to TRBJ1-6. TRBV21-1 represents a pseudogene. CDR3 size: 17 residues. The CDR3 sequence: CASSKARAHKDNSPLHF. Written as DNA, the CDR3 is TGTGCCAGCAGCAAAGCGAGGGCCCACAAAGATAATTCACCCCTCCACTTT.

The J gene is TRBJ2-4, the V gene TRBV11-3, with TRBD1 matching 9 bases. There are 21 residues in the CDR3. Trimming at V came to 3 bases and at J to 0 bases, leaving 18 bases not matched to a gene. Germline V CDR1 and CDR2: SGHNT, YENEEA. Here the CDR3 DNA reads TGTGCCAGCAGCTTTTGGGTCGGGACAGGGAGTCCTAAACTAGCCAAAAACATTCAGTACTTC. Its translation: CASSFWVGTGSPKLAKNIQYF.

This clonotype was recorded at least ten times. The rearrangement uses TRBV7-9 and TRBJ1-2; 9 bases are a match to TRBD1. Per germline, CDR1 SEHNR and CDR2 FQNEAQ (reference sequence). The CDR3 covers 18 residues. V trimming: 5 bases; J trimming: 2 bases; junction bases outside the gene matches: 15. The CDR3: CASSQRRDREEVNYGYTF. CDR3 sequence (DNA): TGTGCCAGCAGCCAGCGACGGGACAGGGAGGAAGTAAACTATGGCTACACCTTC.

This clonotype showed up many times. The chain recombines TRBV7-8 with TRBJ2-7, with 8 positions matching TRBD2. V shed 5 bases and J 7 bases; nucleotides not matched to a gene: 13. Germline values: CDR1 SGHVS, CDR2 FQNEAQ. This CDR3 spans 15 amino acids. The CDR3 DNA reads TGTGCCAGCAGCCCACCTGGACTAGCTCGTAGGGAGCAGTACTTC. Translating gives CASSPPGLARREQYF.

This clonotype showed up just a few times. The chain couples TRBV6-6 to TRBJ1-6; 8 bases fit TRBD1. This CDR3 has 13 amino acids. V lost 6 bases to trimming and J lost 8 bases; unmatched junction nucleotides: 3. Germline V gene lookup returns CDR1 MNHNY and CDR2 SVGAGI (reference sequence). The CDR3 DNA sequence: TGTGCCAGCAGGACGGACAGGGATTCACCCCTCCACTTT. Translating it yields CASRTDRDSPLHF.

This clonotype showed up many times. CDR3 region: CSVRRVNNEQFF. The CDR3 bases are TGCAGCGTTCGGAGGGTCAACAATGAGCAGTTCTTC. The chain has TRBV29-1 and TRBJ2-1, with D possibly being TRBD2 (6 bases). Trimming took off 5 bases at V and 5 bases at J, with 10 bases between the two ends. Germline CDR1 SQVTM, CDR2 ANQGSEA. The CDR3 loop spans 12 amino acids.

The table lists this clonotype with many counts. The CDR3 sequence is CAWIRPPVSTQYF. DNA of the CDR3: TGTGCCTGGATAAGACCACCTGTTTCGACCCAGTACTTC. The rearrangement joins TRBV30 to TRBJ2-5; no definite D call. V was clipped by 4 bases and J by 7 bases, with 16 bases between them. The germline CDR1 and CDR2 sequences are GTSNPN and SVGIG (reference sequence). The CDR3 runs 13 residues.

This clonotype showed up many times. The chain is built from TRBV6-5 and TRBJ2-3; 7 bases line up with TRBD2. The CDR3 consists of 16 residues. Trimming cost V 5 bases and J 1 base; bases outside gene matches: 9. CDR1 and CDR2 from the germline V gene are MNHEY and SVGAGI. CDR3 sequence: CASSDRSAGGTDTQYF. The CDR3 DNA follows: TGTGCCAGCAGTGACCGGTCGGCGGGAGGCACAGATACGCAGTATTTT.

This clonotype appeared many times. The V gene is TRBV5-4, the J gene TRBJ2-7; D may be TRBD2 (6 bases). Germline CDR1 reads SGHNT; CDR2 reads YYREEE (reference sequence). This CDR3 contains 13 residues. The V end lost 0 bases, the J end lost 4 bases, and 8 bases lay between the germline ends. CDR3 sequence reads: CASSLGGVYEQYF. CDR3 coding DNA: TGTGCCAGCAGCTTGGGCGGGGTTTACGAGCAGTACTTC.

This clonotype was found many times. V gene TRBV20-1 combines with J gene TRBJ2-7, with a tentative D call TRBD1 (6 bases). This CDR3 spans 15 amino acids. V lost 1 base and J lost 8, with 21 bases in between. Germline CDR1 is DFQATT and CDR2 is SNEGSKA (reference sequence). In DNA, the CDR3 is TGCAGTGCTAGAGGTTCTTTGGGGGCCGCCTCCCAGCAGTACTTC. Translating it yields CSARGSLGAASQQYF.

The sample holds a few counts of this clonotype. The V and J genes are TRBV18 and TRBJ2-7; 7 nucleotides line up with TRBD1. Germline CDR1 and CDR2: KGHSH and LQKENI. The ends lost 6 bases at V and 7 bases at J; junction bases unmatched: 15. This CDR3 has 15 amino acids. In DNA, the CDR3 is TGTGCCAGCTCTTCCTCGCAGGGGGTTTTTGGGGAGCAGTACTTC. This translates into CASSSSQGVFGEQYF.

This clonotype was seen repeatedly, ten times or more. The V and J genes are TRBV6-5 and TRBJ1-1; D is uncertain. This CDR3 contains 12 residues. The V gene's germline CDR1 is MNHEY and CDR2 SVGAGI. Deletions cut 6 bases from V and 2 bases from J, with 7 bases between. The CDR3 here is CASSNINTEAFF. CDR3 sequence (DNA): TGTGCCAGCAGCAATATTAACACTGAAGCTTTCTTT.

This clonotype was seen a handful of times. This rearrangement joins TRBV6-2 or TRBV6-3 to TRBJ1-3; D gene ambiguous. This CDR3 is 14 amino acids long. The V end was cut by 0 bases, the J end by 4 bases, with 7 bases between. Germline CDR1 is MNHEY and CDR2 is SVGEGT. The CDR3 loop reads CASSYSGPGNTIYF. The CDR3 nucleotides are TGTGCCAGCAGTTACTCTGGACCAGGAAACACCATATATTTT.

The rearrangement joins TRBV29-1 to TRBJ1-1, with TRBD1 as a possible D gene (5 bases). CDR1 is SQVTM, CDR2 ANQGSEA, per germline. Trimming removed 4 bases at V and 8 bases at J, with 11 bases between. The CDR3 runs 11 residues. For the CDR3, the DNA is TGCAGCGTTGGAATCGGGGGGGAAGCTTTCTTT. Translated, it gives CSVGIGGEAFF.

This clonotype has ten or more counts. The chain couples TRBV4-2 to TRBJ2-1, with 9 bases aligning to TRBD1. Germline V gene data show CDR1 as LGHNA and CDR2 as YNFKEQ. CDR3 length: 15 residues. V lost 5 bases, J lost 7 bases, and 9 bases stayed unmatched. This CDR3 reads CASSYRDRAENEQFF. CDR3 sequence (DNA): TGTGCCAGCAGCTACCGGGACAGGGCTGAAAATGAGCAGTTCTTC.

This chain links TRBV2 with TRBJ2-3; the match to TRBD2 covers 8 bases. V shed 7 bases, J shed 5 bases, and the junction held 8 bases outside the gene matches. This CDR3 spans 14 amino acids. In germline, CDR1 is SNHLY, CDR2 FYNNEI. As DNA, the CDR3 is TGTGCCAGCAAGGGTCGGCTAGCGGGAGATACGCAGTATTTT. As protein: CASKGRLAGDTQYF.

The gene calls are TRBV5-5 and TRBJ2-7, with D perhaps TRBD1 or TRBD2 (6 bases each). Trimming pared 0 bases from V and 2 bases from J, leaving 15 bases between. Germline V gives CDR1 SGHKS, CDR2 YYEKEE (reference sequence). This CDR3 is 16 amino acids long. This CDR3 is CASSLVGGVLPYEQYF. DNA of the CDR3: TGTGCCAGCAGCTTGGTCGGGGGCGTCCTACCCTACGAGCAGTACTTC.

This clonotype appeared many times. V gene TRBV7-2 combines with J gene TRBJ2-3; D possibly corresponds to TRBD2 (6 bases). CDR1 SGHTA and CDR2 FQGNSA come from the germline V gene. Trimming pared 2 bases from V and 2 bases from J, leaving 11 bases between. This CDR3 has 15 amino acids. The CDR3 here is CASSLPGANTDTQYF. The CDR3 DNA is TGTGCCAGCAGCTTACCGGGAGCTAACACAGATACGCAGTATTTT. Variable domain in full (rest from reference TRBV7-2 and TRBJ2-3): GAGVSQSPSNKVTEKGKDVELRCDPISGHTALYWYRQSLGQGLEFLIYFQGNSAPDKSGLPSDRFSAERTGGSVSTLTIQRTQQEDSAVYLCASSLPGANTDTQYFGPGTRLTVL.

This clonotype was counted many times. This sequence joins TRBV6-2 or TRBV6-3 and TRBJ2-7; D may correspond to TRBD1 or TRBD2 (5 bases each). The CDR3 has 14 residues. The V gene lost 7 bases and the J gene lost 5 bases, with 18 bases spanning the gap. Looked up from germline, CDR1 is MNHEY and CDR2 is SVGEGT. CDR3 loop: CASIPLGGSHEQYF. For the CDR3, the DNA is TGTGCCAGCATTCCTCTTGGGGGATCCCACGAGCAGTACTTC.

The sample holds many counts of this clonotype. V and J are TRBV20-1 and TRBJ2-3, with 9 bases identical to TRBD1. The CDR3 consists of 14 residues. CDR1 and CDR2 (germline): DFQATT, SNEGSKA (reference sequence). Losses at the gene ends were 5 bases for V and 2 bases for J; bases not matched to a gene: 5. In nucleotides, the CDR3 is TGCAGTGCTTCTGACAGGGGGGACACAGATACGCAGTATTTT. It specifies CSASDRGDTDTQYF.

The chain links TRBV12-3 or TRBV12-4 to TRBJ2-1; D is unresolved. V was pared by 3 bases and J by 9 bases, with 9 bases between. CDR3 length equals 12 residues. The CDR3 nucleotides read TGTGCCAGCAGTTTGACTCGGTTTGAGCAGTTCTTC. Translated: CASSLTRFEQFF.

The chain carries TRBV4-2 and TRBJ2-7, with D perhaps matching TRBD2 (5 bases). V was clipped by 2 bases and J by 1 base, with 15 bases between them. Germline V gene lookup returns CDR1 LGHNA and CDR2 YNFKEQ. The CDR3 runs 16 residues. The CDR3 nucleotides read TGTGCCAGCAGCCAATCGGCTCTGACTATATCCTACGAGCAGTACTTC. Translating gives CASSQSALTISYEQYF.